This TCR beta chain was sequenced in a study of T cell repertoires in cytomegalovirus infection. Study as a whole: A matching HLA type, together with CMV infection, was signaled by public TCR beta signatures. Overall study results and limits: CMV-specific TCR beta clonotypes restricted by HLA-C dominated the ex vivo response. Accumulated public TCR beta family frequency recognized individuals carrying CMV together with the relevant HLA.

V was pared by 5 bases and J by 0 bases, with 4 bases between. This CDR3 comprises 13 residues. A single record per CDR3 protein comes from TCRdb applying MiXCR to the reads. The table shows about 450,000 distinct CDR3 sequences, with roughly 30% occurring only once. In its sample, this clonotype was seen many times. Its antigen is unidentified. The source of this sequence is a human donor in good health (CMV status not recorded). Some clones in this sample may be carry-over from other donors' samples. Sequencing was done on a sample of PBMCs. V and J are TRBV12-3 or TRBV12-4 and TRBJ2-2; no reliable D call. CDR3 region: CASSNTNTGELFF. The CDR3 DNA reads TGTGCCAGCAGTAACACGAACACCGGGGAGCTGTTTTTT.